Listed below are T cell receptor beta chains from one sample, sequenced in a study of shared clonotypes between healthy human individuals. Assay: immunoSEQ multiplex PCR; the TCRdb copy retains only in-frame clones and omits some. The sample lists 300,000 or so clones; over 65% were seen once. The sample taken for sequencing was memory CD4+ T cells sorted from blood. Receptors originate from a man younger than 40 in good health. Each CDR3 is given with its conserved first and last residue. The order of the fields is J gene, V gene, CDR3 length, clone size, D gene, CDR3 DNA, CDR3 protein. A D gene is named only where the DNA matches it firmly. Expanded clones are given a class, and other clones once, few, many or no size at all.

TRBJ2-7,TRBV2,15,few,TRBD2,TGTGCCAGCAGTGAAGCGAGCGGGAGCTCCTACGAGCAGTACTTC,CASSEASGSSYEQYF
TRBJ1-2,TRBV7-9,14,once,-,TGTGCCAGCAGCTTAGATGGTTTTAACTATGGCTACACCTTC,CASSLDGFNYGYTF
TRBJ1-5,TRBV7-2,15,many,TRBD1,TGTGCCAGCAGTCCTGACGGACAGGGATATCAGCCCCAGCATTTT,CASSPDGQGYQPQHF
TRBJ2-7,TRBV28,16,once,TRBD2,TGTGCCAGCAGTTTATCGGCTAGCGGGCAACACTACGAGCAGTACTTC,CASSLSASGQHYEQYF
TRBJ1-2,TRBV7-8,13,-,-,TGTGCCAGCAGCATCGGACAGATCTATGGCTACACCTTC,CASSIGQIYGYTF
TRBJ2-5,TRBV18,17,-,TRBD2,TGTGCCAGCTCACCACCGCCAAGTAGCGGGAGGGCCGAGACCCAGTACTTC,CASSPPPSSGRAETQYF
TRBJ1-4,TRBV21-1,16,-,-,TGTGCCAGCAGCGGCTCGGCTAGGGCTTTGGATGAAAAACTGTTTTTT,CASSGSARALDEKLFF
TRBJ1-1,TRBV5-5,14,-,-,TGTGCCAGCAGCTCCAAGGGGACGAACACTGAAGCTTTCTTT,CASSSKGTNTEAFF
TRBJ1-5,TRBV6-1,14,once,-,TGTGCCAGCAGAGGCAGAAATAGCAATCAGCCCCAGCATTTT,CASRGRNSNQPQHF
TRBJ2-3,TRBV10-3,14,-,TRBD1,TGTGCCATCAGTGAGGGACAGGGGGGTGATACGCAGTATTTT,CAISEGQGGDTQYF
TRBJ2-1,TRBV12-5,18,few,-,TGTGCTAGTGGTTTGGTAGGGGAGCGGGCTGTCGCCTACAATGAGCAGTTCTTC,CASGLVGERAVAYNEQFF
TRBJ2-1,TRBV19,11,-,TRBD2,TGTGCCAGTAGTATGGGACTAGAGCAGTTCTTC,CASSMGLEQFF
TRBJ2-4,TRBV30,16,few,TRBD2,TGTGCCTGGAGAGAACTAGCGGGGGTAGCCAAAAACATTCAGTACTTC,CAWRELAGVAKNIQYF
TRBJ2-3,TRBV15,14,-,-,TGTGCCACCAGCACTCGAAAGCTGGTAGATACGCAGTATTTT,CATSTRKLVDTQYF
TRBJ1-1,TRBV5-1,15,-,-,TGCGCCAGCAGGTTAAGGGTGGGGGCGAACACTGAAGCTTTCTTT,CASRLRVGANTEAFF
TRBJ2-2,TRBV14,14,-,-,TGTGCCAGCAGCCGGGGACGGGTCCTCGGGGAGCTGTTTTTT,CASSRGRVLGELFF
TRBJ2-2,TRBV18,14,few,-,TGTGCCAGCTCACCGGTTGGGGTCACCGGGGAGCTGTTTTTT,CASSPVGVTGELFF
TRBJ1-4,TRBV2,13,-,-,TGTGCCAGCAGTGTAGTACAGAATGAAAAACTGTTTTTT,CASSVVQNEKLFF
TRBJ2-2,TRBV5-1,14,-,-,TGCGCCAGCAGCAAGGGGGAGATTGCCGGGGAGCTGTTTTTT,CASSKGEIAGELFF
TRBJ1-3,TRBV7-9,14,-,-,TGTGCCAGCAGCTTAGCAGGGGGAGGAAACACCATATATTTT,CASSLAGGGNTIYF
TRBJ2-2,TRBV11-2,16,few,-,TGTGCCAGCAGCAACCTTAGAAGAGCAGCCACCGGGGAGCTGTTTTTT,CASSNLRRAATGELFF
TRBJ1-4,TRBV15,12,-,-,TGTGCCACCGGACGGCGAAATGAAAAACTGTTTTTT,CATGRRNEKLFF
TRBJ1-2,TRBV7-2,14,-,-,TGTGCCAGCAGCACGTCCCAGGGTATCTATGGCTACACCTTC,CASSTSQGIYGYTF
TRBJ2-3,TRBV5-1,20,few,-,TGCGCCAGCAGCCCGCGCCCTCCCGTACCTGGCCTCCCTGTTACAGATACGCAGTATTTT,CASSPRPPVPGLPVTDTQYF
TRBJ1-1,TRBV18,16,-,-,TGTGCCAGCTCACCACCGAACAGGGCTTCTTTCACTGAAGCTTTCTTT,CASSPPNRASFTEAFF
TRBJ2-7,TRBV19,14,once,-,TGTGCCAGTAGTTCCCGACCACCGAACTACGAGCAGTACTTC,CASSSRPPNYEQYF
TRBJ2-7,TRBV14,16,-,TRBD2,TGTGCCAGCAGCCGCCTACCGGGACTAGGGGACTACGAGCAGTACTTC,CASSRLPGLGDYEQYF
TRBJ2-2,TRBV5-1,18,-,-,TGCGCCAGCAGCCGAGCCGGGACTGGCTCTATGGAGACCGGGGAGCTGTTTTTT,CASSRAGTGSMETGELFF
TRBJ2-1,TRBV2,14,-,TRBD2,TGTGCCAGCAGAGCGGGACTAGCGGACAATGAGCAGTTCTTC,CASRAGLADNEQFF
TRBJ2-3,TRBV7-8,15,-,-,TGTGCCAGCGCCCCCCTAAGGCTGTACACAGATACGCAGTATTTT,CASAPLRLYTDTQYF
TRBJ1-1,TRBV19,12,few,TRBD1,TGTGCCAGTAGTATGGGACAGGTTAATGCTTTCTTT,CASSMGQVNAFF
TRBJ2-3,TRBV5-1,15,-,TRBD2,TGCGCCAGCAGCTTGGACGCGACTAGCTGGGATACGCAGTATTTT,CASSLDATSWDTQYF
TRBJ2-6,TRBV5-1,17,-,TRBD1,TGCGCCAGCAGACCCGGACAGGGTAGCTCTGGGGCCAACGTCCTGACTTTC,CASRPGQGSSGANVLTF
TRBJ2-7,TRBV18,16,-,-,TGTGCCAGCTCACCGATGGGGAGCGCGATGACGTGGGAGCAGTACTTC,CASSPMGSAMTWEQYF
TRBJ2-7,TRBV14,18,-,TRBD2,TGTGCCAGCAGCCCCAGGATAAGACTAGCGGGAGCAGCTTACGAGCAGTACTTC,CASSPRIRLAGAAYEQYF
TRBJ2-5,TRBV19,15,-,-,TGTGCCAGTAGTATAGGTAGGCGCCAACAAGAGACCCAGTACTTC,CASSIGRRQQETQYF
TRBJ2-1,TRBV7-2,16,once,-,TGTGCCAGCAGTCCAGGACAGATAAGCTCCTACAATGAGCAGTTCTTC,CASSPGQISSYNEQFF
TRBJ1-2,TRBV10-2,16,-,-,TGCGCCAGCAGTGGAGGGGTGGGGTTATTGAACTATGGCTACACCTTC,CASSGGVGLLNYGYTF
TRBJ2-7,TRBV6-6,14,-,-,TGTGCCAGCAGTTACTCGCGTCTCAGGGAAGAGCAGTACTTC,CASSYSRLREEQYF